These 21 T cell receptor beta chains were sequenced from one sample in a study of blood T cell repertoires in COVID-19. TCRdb's table, derived via immunoSEQ multiplex PCR, lists solely in-frame clones and lacks some. The profile shows roughly 60,000 clones, about nine tenths of them singletons. Specimen: peripheral blood. The receptors shown here come from a woman aged 80 or over with active COVID-19.

The sample holds a few counts of this clone. The V and J genes are TRBV11-2 and TRBJ2-1; D is unclear. The CDR3 is 16 amino acids. The V gene lost 1 base and the J gene lost 0 bases, with 10 bases spanning the gap. Looked up from germline, CDR1 is SGHAT and CDR2 is FQNNGV. CDR3 in amino acids: CASSLAWASSYNEQFF. The CDR3 DNA reads TGTGCCAGCAGCTTAGCTTGGGCGAGCTCCTACAATGAGCAGTTCTTC.

This sequence joins TRBV3-1 (or the pseudogene TRBV3-2) and TRBJ1-1, with no clear D. Germline-derived CDR1 and CDR2 are LGHDT and YNNKEL (reference sequence). The CDR3 loop spans 14 amino acids. Deletions cut 3 bases from V and 3 bases from J, with 11 bases between. The CDR3 nucleotides are TGTGCCAGCAGCCAGAGTCTGGTTGACACTGAAGCTTTCTTT. It encodes CASSQSLVDTEAFF.

A few counts support this clone. This rearrangement joins TRBV6-2 or TRBV6-3 to TRBJ1-3; D is undetermined. The germline V gene encodes CDR1 MNHEY and CDR2 SVGEGT. The CDR3 loop spans 16 amino acids. The V end lost 5 bases, the J end lost 0 bases, and 14 bases lay between the germline ends. The CDR3 region is CASSRSTGSSGNTIYF. CDR3 nucleotide sequence: TGTGCCAGCAGTCGAAGTACGGGAAGCTCTGGAAACACCATATATTTT.

This chain links TRBV4-1 with TRBJ2-3, with 12 bases identical to TRBD2. This CDR3 is 16 amino acids long. The trim removed 4 bases at V and 6 bases at J, leaving 8 bases unmatched. CDR1 MGHRA and CDR2 YSYEKL come from the germline V gene. CDR3 sequence (DNA): TGCGCCAGCAGCCCAGGACTAGCGGGACCGGGGGATACGCAGTATTTT. It is translated as CASSPGLAGPGDTQYF.

V and J are TRBV6-6 and TRBJ2-7, with D tentatively TRBD2 (6 bases). The CDR3 sequence is 12 residues long. V was shortened by 8 bases and J by 3 bases, with 11 bases between the two germline ends. Germline V gene lookup returns CDR1 MNHNY and CDR2 SVGAGI (reference sequence). The CDR3 protein is CASLADNYEQYF. CDR3 nucleotides: TGTGCCAGCTTAGCGGATAACTACGAGCAGTACTTC.

This chain uses TRBV19 with TRBJ2-3; 12 nucleotides align to TRBD2. CDR1 is LNHDA and CDR2 is SQIVND in the germline V gene (reference sequence). V lost 6 bases to trimming and J lost 0 bases; unmatched junction nucleotides: 1. The CDR3 loop spans 15 amino acids. The CDR3 bases are TGTGCCAGTAGGACTAGCGGGGGAAGCACAGATACGCAGTATTTT. Translating it yields CASRTSGGSTDTQYF.

The V and J genes are TRBV5-5 and TRBJ1-5, with D possibly being TRBD1 (5 bases). Germline V gives CDR1 SGHKS, CDR2 YYEKEE (reference sequence). V was cut by 4 bases and J by 6 bases, with 17 bases left in between. The CDR3 totals 15 residues. The CDR3 reads CASSAGLWVSQPQHF. The DNA for the CDR3 is TGTGCCAGCAGCGCAGGGTTGTGGGTTAGTCAGCCCCAGCATTTT. Full variable domain (rest looked up from reference TRBV5-5 and TRBJ1-5): DAGVTQSPTHLIKTRGQQVTLRCSPISGHKSVSWYQQVLGQGPQFIFQYYEKEERGRGNFPDRFSARQFPNYSSELNVNALLLGDSALYLCASSAGLWVSQPQHFGDGTRLSIL.

The chain is built from TRBV19 and TRBJ1-6; 10 nucleotides align to TRBD1. V lost 4 bases and J lost 10; bases outside the gene matches: 13. Per germline, CDR1 LNHDA and CDR2 SQIVND (reference sequence). The CDR3 contains 17 residues. The CDR3 DNA is TGTGCCAGTAGTAACGCACCCCCGGGACAGGGGAGGTCACCCCTCCACTTT. It encodes CASSNAPPGQGRSPLHF.

This chain links TRBV5-1 with TRBJ2-7; weak D call: TRBD2 (6 bases). This CDR3 is 15 amino acids long. V was trimmed by 0 bases and J by 2 bases, leaving 12 bases between them. Germline V CDR1 and CDR2: SGHRS, YFSETQ. CDR3 loop: CASSLVLASTYEQYF. CDR3 coding DNA: TGCGCCAGCAGCTTGGTGCTAGCGAGTACCTACGAGCAGTACTTC.

In DNA, the CDR3 is TGCGCCAGCAGCACCCTCGGGTATCTCACAGATACGCAGTATTTT. Translation: CASSTLGYLTDTQYF. The chain links TRBV10-2 to TRBJ2-3; D gene ambiguous. Looked up from germline, CDR1 is WSHSY and CDR2 is SAAADI. The V end was cut by 6 bases, the J end by 2 bases, with 15 bases between. The CDR3 length is 15 residues.

V usage is TRBV2 and J usage is TRBJ2-5; no definite D call. Germline lookup yields CDR1 SNHLY and CDR2 FYNNEI. There are 12 residues in the CDR3. Deletions cut 5 bases from V and 1 base from J, with 5 bases between. The CDR3 spells CASSISQETQYF. The CDR3 DNA reads as TGTGCCAGCAGTATTAGCCAAGAGACCCAGTACTTC.

The chain joins TRBV19 to TRBJ1-5; maybe TRBD1 (5 bases). Germline loops: CDR1 LNHDA, CDR2 SQIVND (reference sequence). Between the trimmed V and J ends, which lost 6 bases and 2 bases, there was a span of 17 bases. The CDR3 sequence is 16 residues long. CDR3 nucleotides: TGTGCCAGTAGGGCCCCGGGGGGGATTGGCAATCAGCCCCAGCATTTT. It specifies CASRAPGGIGNQPQHF.

This chain connects TRBV5-1 to TRBJ1-4; 7 positions agree with TRBD1. Germline CDR1 SGHRS, CDR2 YFSETQ. The CDR3 runs to 15 residues. V trimming: 1 base; J trimming: 3 bases; junction bases outside the gene matches: 3. The CDR3 region is CASSLKGASNEKLFF. In DNA form, the CDR3 reads TGCGCCAGCAGCTTGAAGGGGGCTTCTAATGAAAAACTGTTTTTT. The full variable domain, with the rest looked up from reference TRBV5-1 and TRBJ1-4, is KAGVTQTPRYLIKTRGQQVTLSCSPISGHRSVSWYQQTPGQGLQFLFEYFSETQRNKGNFPGRFSGRQFSNSRSEMNVSTLELGDSALYLCASSLKGASNEKLFFGSGTQLSVL.

The V gene is TRBV4-1, the J gene TRBJ1-4; 8 nucleotides agree with TRBD1. The V gene's germline CDR1 is MGHRA and CDR2 YSYEKL. The CDR3 spans 14 residues. V lost 4 bases and J lost 8; bases outside the gene matches: 6. The chain's CDR3 is CASSRGQGREKLFF. The DNA of the CDR3 is TGCGCCAGCAGCCGTGGACAGGGCCGCGAAAAACTGTTTTTT.

The V and J genes are TRBV30 and TRBJ2-2; tentative D call: TRBD1 (5 bases). CDR1 and CDR2 from the germline V gene are GTSNPN and SVGIG (reference sequence). The CDR3 totals 12 residues. Trimming took off 8 bases at V and 7 bases at J, with 14 bases between the two ends. The CDR3 protein is CARNEGVGELFF. The CDR3 region has the DNA TGTGCCCGGAATGAAGGGGTCGGGGAGCTGTTTTTT.

The gene calls are TRBV18 and TRBJ2-3; 8 nucleotides align to TRBD1. CDR1 and CDR2 from the germline V gene are KGHSH and LQKENI. The CDR3 contains 15 residues. Unmatched junction bases numbered 4, after V lost 5 bases and J lost 0 bases. Here the CDR3 reads CASSVTGASTDTQYF. CDR3 sequence (DNA): TGTGCCAGCTCAGTGACAGGGGCTAGCACAGATACGCAGTATTTT. The variable domain in full, with the rest retrieved from reference TRBV18 and TRBJ2-3, is NAGVMQNPRHLVRRRGQEARLRCSPMKGHSHVYWYRQLPEEGLKFMVYLQKENIIDESGMPKERFSAEFPKEGPSILRIQQVVRGDSAAYFCASSVTGASTDTQYFGPGTRLTVL.

This clone appeared a single time. This sequence joins TRBV2 and TRBJ2-1; D is possibly TRBD2 (7 bases). Germline-derived CDR1 and CDR2 are SNHLY and FYNNEI. V shed 4 bases and J shed 7 bases, with 23 bases lying between them. The CDR3 has 17 amino acids. The CDR3 protein is CASSVHLAATRGNEQFF. Written as DNA, the CDR3 is TGTGCCAGCAGTGTCCACCTAGCGGCCACCAGGGGTAATGAGCAGTTCTTC. The entire variable domain, with the rest obtained from reference TRBV2 and TRBJ2-1, is as follows: EPEVTQTPSHQVTQMGQEVILRCVPISNHLYFYWYRQILGQKVEFLVSFYNNEISEKSEIFDDQFSVERPDGSNFTLKIRSTKLEDSAMYFCASSVHLAATRGNEQFFGPGTRLTVL.

The gene calls are TRBV21-1 and TRBJ2-5; the table gives TRBD1 as D, unverified against the DNA. TRBV21-1 is assigned pseudogene status. This CDR3 spans 16 amino acids. The CDR3 DNA reads TGTGCCAGCAGCAAACCTAAGGGACAGGGGGAAGAGACCCAGTACTTC. Protein sequence: CASSKPKGQGEETQYF.

The DNA of the CDR3 is TGTGCCAGCAGTTACTCGAGTGGACTGGACACTGAAGCTTTCTTT. This gives the protein CASSYSSGLDTEAFF. The chain employs TRBV6-5 and TRBJ1-1; D uncertain. Trimming took off 0 bases at V and 3 bases at J, with 11 bases between the two ends. CDR3 length: 15 amino acids. From germline, CDR1 is MNHEY and CDR2 SVGAGI.

The gene calls are TRBV7-9 and TRBJ1-4; TRBD1 might be the D (5 bases). V was trimmed by 0 bases and J by 5 bases, leaving 13 bases between them. From germline, CDR1 is SEHNR and CDR2 FQNEAQ (reference sequence). CDR3 length equals 16 residues. CDR3 sequence reads: CASSLAWDLGNEKLFF. The DNA for the CDR3 is TGTGCCAGCAGCTTAGCGTGGGACTTGGGGAATGAAAAACTGTTTTTT.

This chain joins TRBV2 and TRBJ1-2; a weak D match, TRBD1 (5 bases). V dropped 1 base and J dropped 8 bases, with 17 bases sitting between them. Germline-derived CDR1 and CDR2 are SNHLY and FYNNEI. The CDR3 sequence is 15 residues long. The CDR3 DNA follows: TGTGCCAGCAGTGAAGGGATACAGGTCTCGAGGGGCTACACCTTC. Protein sequence: CASSEGIQVSRGYTF.